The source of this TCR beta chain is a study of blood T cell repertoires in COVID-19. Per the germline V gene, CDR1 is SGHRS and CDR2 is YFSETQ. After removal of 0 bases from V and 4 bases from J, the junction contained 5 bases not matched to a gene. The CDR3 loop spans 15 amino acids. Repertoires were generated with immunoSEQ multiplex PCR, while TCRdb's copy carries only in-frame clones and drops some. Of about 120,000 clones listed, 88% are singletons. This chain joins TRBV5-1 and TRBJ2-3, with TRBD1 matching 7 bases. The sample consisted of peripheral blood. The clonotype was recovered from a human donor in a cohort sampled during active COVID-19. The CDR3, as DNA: TGCGCCAGCAGCTTGGAAGGGACAGAACCAGATACGCAGTATTTT. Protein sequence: CASSLEGTEPDTQYF.